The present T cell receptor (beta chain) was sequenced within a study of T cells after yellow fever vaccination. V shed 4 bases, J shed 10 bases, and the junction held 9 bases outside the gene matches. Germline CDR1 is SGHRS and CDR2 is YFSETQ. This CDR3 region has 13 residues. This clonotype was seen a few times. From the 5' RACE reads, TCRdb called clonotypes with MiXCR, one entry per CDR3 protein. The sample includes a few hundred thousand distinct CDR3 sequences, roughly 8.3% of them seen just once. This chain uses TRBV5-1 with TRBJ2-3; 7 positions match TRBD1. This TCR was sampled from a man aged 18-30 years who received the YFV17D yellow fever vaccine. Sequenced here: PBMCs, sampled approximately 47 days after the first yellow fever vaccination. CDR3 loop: CASSPGQDQAQYF. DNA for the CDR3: TGCGCCAGCAGCCCCGGACAGGATCAGGCGCAGTATTTT.